This T cell receptor beta chain was sequenced in a study of blood T cell repertoires in COVID-19. TCRdb keeps only in-frame clones here, not all; method: immunoSEQ multiplex PCR. The data show 250,000 to 300,000 clones, roughly 87% seen once. J gave up 7 bases and V 3 bases, and 9 bases lay outside the gene matches. Germline assignment: CDR1 SGHRS and CDR2 YFSETQ. This CDR3 contains 14 residues. The sequence was obtained from a woman in her 30s who had recovered from COVID-19. V usage is TRBV5-1 and J usage is TRBJ2-7; 8 bases fit TRBD1. The sample taken for sequencing was PBMCs or T cells enriched from blood (not recorded which). CDR3 DNA: TGCGCCAGCAGCTCAAGGGACAGGCTTCGTGAGCAGTACTTC. This gives the protein CASSSRDRLREQYF.